A single TCR beta chain is shown here with its context. Its antigen is not yet known. Per-base quality was not reported, and no clone a single base away is much larger than it. CD8 naive samples were obtained by positive selection for CCR7 among CD45RO-negative cells, yielding a CD45RA+CCR7+ population from which TemRA cells were excluded. Healthy HIV-negative adults with no recently reported acute infections or vaccinations were included as donors. All donors were Caucasian adults living in Nashville, Tennessee, USA. Blood was obtained by leukapheresis, after which PBMCs were separated by Ficoll-Histopaque density gradient centrifugation and cryopreserved in liquid nitrogen vapor phase. Analytical flow cytometry was used to check the purity and quantity of each magnetically sorted T cell population. Each sorted fraction had its genomic DNA isolated and then quantified by UV absorbance on a Nanodrop 2000c.

Using the deep immunoSEQ assay, multiplex PCR amplified TCR CDR3 regions from genomic DNA. Genomic DNA extracted from each cell subset was distributed evenly over all wells of several immunoSEQ 96-well plates, and each plate served as one replicate. For sorted subsets, about 200 ng genomic DNA, equal to tens of thousands of T cell genomes, was loaded into each replicate PCR. Purified libraries were quantified with a Qubit 3.0 fluorometer, sized on a Bioanalyzer 2100, and re-quantified with the KAPA Library Quantification kit. Every immunoSEQ 96-well plate was sequenced on a separate single-read 150-cycle Illumina NextSeq 550 flow cell. Per the original workflow: Because the immunoSEQ output included only junctional sequences and no quality scores, the filtering could not be the same as the filtering used for full-length reads. Sequences were annotated with PyIR, a Python wrapper for IgBLAST v1.9, and V/J genes and CDR3 were assigned using IMGT germline references. Any read was removed if the V/J assignment was weak (E-value above 1e-6), the CDR3 was missing, or the read contained stop codons, out-of-frame junctions, or ambiguous translated residues. V3J clonotypes were defined as sequences sharing the same inferred V gene, J gene, and CDR3 amino acid sequence. To compute the percentage overlap between repertoires, the number of shared unique clonotypes was divided by the size of the smaller repertoire. Richness of each repertoire was evaluated using RTK rarefaction, the Chao1 estimator, and Recon v2.1 estimates of unobserved clonotypes. Generation probabilities for all TCRbeta clonotypes obtained by the gDNA method from a handful of donors were computed using OLGA. The immuneACCESS repertoire file appears here via TCRdb, limited to in-frame rearrangements. These files lack a portion of the clones; in checked studies, under half of the deficit traces to unresolved V genes, and the cause of the others is not known. For V, J and clone size, that table is used; D and trimming come from the DNA. Here the sample has approximately 1.9 million clones; around 93% occur a single time. The ten largest make up roughly 1.7% of the sample.

This entry comes from a study of shared clonotypes between healthy human individuals (dated by TCRdb to between 2020 and 2021). Background for the entire study: Three men and a couple of women, aged 18 to 49 years, made up the cohort. Per donor, three plates each were used for CD4 naive and CD4 memory, two for CD8 naive, and one for CD8 memory. Blood TCR repertoires of roughly 5 healthy adults were deeply sequenced to estimate repertoire size and the extent of clonotype sharing between individuals. To increase sequencing depth and limit assay-specific biases, TCR repertoire library preparation and sequencing were carried out by different laboratories using diverse techniques. Per donor, leukapheresis produced somewhere between about 0.94 and 9.5 billion PBMCs. Study-wide findings and limitations: Sampling was restricted to blood, and TCR repertoires in tissues likely differ from the TCR repertoires found in blood. Pairwise subsampling indicated that sequencing depth was expected to affect the degree of clonotype sharing among donors. Even with the large sequencing depth, rarefaction of the sorted-subset datasets indicated that sequencing was incomplete. The small number of donors limited the genetic and exposure-history diversity represented. Naive subsets generally had larger estimated clonotype richness than memory subsets. Clonotypes shared by all four sorted-subset donors showed higher generation probabilities than non-shared clonotypes. About 5% of naive CD4, 3.5% of naive CD8, 2.3% of memory CD4, and more than 0.35% of memory CD8 clonotypes were shared across several donors.

The sequence was collected from a man aged 18 to 30 in good health. Some clones in this sample may be carry-over from other donors' samples. Sequencing was performed on naive CD8+ T cells from PBMCs. Read against the paper, the sample's cell subset or site label means: CD45RA+CCR7+.

CDR3 loop: CASSSLSGTGPETQYF. The bases read TGTGCCAGCAGCTCCCTTAGCGGGACGGGCCCAGAGACCCAGTACTTC. In this chain, TRBV7-3 is recombined with TRBJ2-5; 8 middle bases align to TRBD2. From the germline V gene, CDR1 is SGHTA and CDR2 is FQGTGA. The CDR3 holds 16 amino acids from the cysteine to the phenylalanine. The entry retains the CDR3 DNA only, 48 bases that are in frame from base 1. The germline V end is reduced by 4 bases and the J end by 4 bases; junction bases left unmatched: 11.